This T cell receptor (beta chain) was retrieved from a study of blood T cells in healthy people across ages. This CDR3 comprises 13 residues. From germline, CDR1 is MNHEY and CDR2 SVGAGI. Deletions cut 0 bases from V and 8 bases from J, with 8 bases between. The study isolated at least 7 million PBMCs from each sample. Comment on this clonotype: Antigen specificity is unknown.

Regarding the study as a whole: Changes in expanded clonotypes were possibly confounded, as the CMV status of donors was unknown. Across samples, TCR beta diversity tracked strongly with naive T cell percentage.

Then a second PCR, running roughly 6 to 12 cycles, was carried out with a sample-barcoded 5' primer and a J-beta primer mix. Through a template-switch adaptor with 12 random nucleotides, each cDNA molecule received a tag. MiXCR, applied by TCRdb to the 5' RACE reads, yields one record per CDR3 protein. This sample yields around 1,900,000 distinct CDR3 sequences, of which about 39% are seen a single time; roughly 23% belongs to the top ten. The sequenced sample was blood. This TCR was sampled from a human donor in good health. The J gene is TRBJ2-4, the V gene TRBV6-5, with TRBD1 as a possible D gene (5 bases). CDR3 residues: CASSYSQADIQYF. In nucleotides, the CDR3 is TGTGCCAGCAGTTACTCACAGGCGGACATTCAGTACTTC.